The T cell receptor (beta chain) described here comes from a study of siplizumab effects on memory and regulatory T cells. General study points: Neither a naive nor a memory phenotype was assignable to roughly 75-97% of proliferating CD4+ or CD8+ clones. Naive T cells were seemingly more diverse than memory cells, and major contributions to the alloresponse seemed to be made by them. There were only a minor fraction of alloreactive clones that mapped to unstimulated subsets.

A word on this clone: Its specificity is unknown.

The assay looked at some 96,000 TCR templates in each sample. Generated by immunoSEQ multiplex PCR, the TCRdb table keeps only in-frame clones and is missing some. The sample consists of some 100,000 clones, approximately 94% of them appearing once. From germline, CDR1 is SGHRS and CDR2 YFSETQ. The CDR3 is 14 residues long. V lost 4 bases, J lost 2 bases, and 6 bases stayed unmatched. Sequencing input: Tregs sorted from blood. The chain uses TRBV5-1 and TRBJ2-7; 7 bases map to TRBD1. The clonotype originates from a human donor in good health. The CDR3 loop is CASSPNGQAYEQYF. CDR3 DNA: TGCGCCAGCAGCCCAAACGGACAGGCCTACGAGCAGTACTTC.